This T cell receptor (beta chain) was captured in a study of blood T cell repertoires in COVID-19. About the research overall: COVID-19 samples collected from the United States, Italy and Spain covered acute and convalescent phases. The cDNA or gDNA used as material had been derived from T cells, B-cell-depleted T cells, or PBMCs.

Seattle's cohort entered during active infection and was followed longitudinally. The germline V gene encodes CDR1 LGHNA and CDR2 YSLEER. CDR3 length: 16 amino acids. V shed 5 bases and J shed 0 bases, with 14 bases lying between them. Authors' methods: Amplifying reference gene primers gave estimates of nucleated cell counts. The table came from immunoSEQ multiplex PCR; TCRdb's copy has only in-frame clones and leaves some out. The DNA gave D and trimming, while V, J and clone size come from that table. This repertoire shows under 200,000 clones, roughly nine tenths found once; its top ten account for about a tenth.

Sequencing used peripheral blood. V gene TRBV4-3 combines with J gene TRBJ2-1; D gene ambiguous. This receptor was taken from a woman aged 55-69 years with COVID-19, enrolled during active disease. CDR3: CASSYTASSSYNEQFF. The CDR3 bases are TGCGCCAGCAGCTATACAGCAAGCAGCTCCTACAATGAGCAGTTCTTC.